Below, one T cell receptor beta chain is given with its context. Its cognate antigen is unknown. These data come from a study of T-cell reconstitution after alpha-beta-depleted transplantation in children. Preparing the TCRbeta library involved the use of unique molecular identifiers. Each CDR3 protein is one row after TCRdb ran MiXCR on the PCR reads. The table records about 78,000 distinct CDR3 sequences, approximately 14% of them present only once. In germline, CDR1 is SEHNR, CDR2 FQNEAQ (reference sequence). The V end was cut by 1 base, the J end by 1 base, with 4 bases between. This CDR3 comprises 13 residues. Study findings and constraints: T-cell counts and diversity at one year following transplant were attributed mainly to newly produced T cells.

The chain couples TRBV7-9 to TRBJ2-5, with unresolved D. This specimen consisted of PBMCs, mostly from graft donor cells, obtained 180 days after TCRalphabeta/CD19-depleted stem cell transplant. This sequence originates from a male patient between 2 and 10 years old who had a stem cell transplant for acute lymphoblastic leukemia, so the T cells may come from the graft donor. The DNA of the CDR3 is TGTGCCAGCAGCTTAGTGATCCAAGAGACCCAGTACTTC. Encoded protein: CASSLVIQETQYF.